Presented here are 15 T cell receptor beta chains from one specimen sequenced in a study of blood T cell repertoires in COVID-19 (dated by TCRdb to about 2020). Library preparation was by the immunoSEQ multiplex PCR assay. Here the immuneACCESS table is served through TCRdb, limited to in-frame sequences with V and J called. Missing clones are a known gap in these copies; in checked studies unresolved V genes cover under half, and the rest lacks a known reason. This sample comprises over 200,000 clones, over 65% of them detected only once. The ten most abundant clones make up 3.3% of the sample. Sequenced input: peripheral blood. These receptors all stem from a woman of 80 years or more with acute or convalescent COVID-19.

CDR3 loop: CASSLTGTPYSPLHF. CDR3 DNA: TGTGCCAGCAGCCTGACAGGGACTCCATATTCACCCCTCCACTTT. The genes are TRBV9 and TRBJ1-6, with 7 bases fitting TRBD1. CDR3 length: 15 amino acids. The V and J ends lost 4 bases and 8 bases, in that order; junction bases with no gene match: 9. CDR1 and CDR2 from the germline V gene are SGDLS and YYNGEE.

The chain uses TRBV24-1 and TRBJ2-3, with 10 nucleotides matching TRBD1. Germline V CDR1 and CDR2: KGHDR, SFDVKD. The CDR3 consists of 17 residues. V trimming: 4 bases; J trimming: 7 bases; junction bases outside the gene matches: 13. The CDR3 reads CATSDATGTGDLNTQYF. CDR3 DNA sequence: TGTGCCACCAGTGACGCCACCGGGACAGGGGACTTGAATACGCAGTATTTT.

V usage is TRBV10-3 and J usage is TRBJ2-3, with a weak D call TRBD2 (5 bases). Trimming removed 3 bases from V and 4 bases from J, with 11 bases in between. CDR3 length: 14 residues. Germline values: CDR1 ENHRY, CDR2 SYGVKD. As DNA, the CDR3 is TGTGCCATCAGTGAACAAGGGAGATCAGATACGCAGTATTTT. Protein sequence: CAISEQGRSDTQYF.

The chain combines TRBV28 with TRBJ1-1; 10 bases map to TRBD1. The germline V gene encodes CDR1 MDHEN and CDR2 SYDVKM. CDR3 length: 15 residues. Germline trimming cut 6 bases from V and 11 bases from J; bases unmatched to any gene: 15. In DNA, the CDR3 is TGTGCCAGCAGACAGTCGGGACAGGGGCCTCCACGGGCTTTCTTT. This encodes CASRQSGQGPPRAFF. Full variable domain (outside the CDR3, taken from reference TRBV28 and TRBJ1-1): DVKVTQSSRYLVKRTGEKVFLECVQDMDHENMFWYRQDPGLGLRLIYFSYDVKMKEKGDIPEGYSVSREKKERFSLILESASTNQTSMYLCASRQSGQGPPRAFFGQGTRLTVV.

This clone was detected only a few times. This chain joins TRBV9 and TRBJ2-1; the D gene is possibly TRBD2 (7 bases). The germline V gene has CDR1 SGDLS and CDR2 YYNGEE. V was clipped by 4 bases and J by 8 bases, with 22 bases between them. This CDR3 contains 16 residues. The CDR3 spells CASSSRAGAVAHEQFF. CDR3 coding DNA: TGTGCCAGCAGCTCACGGGCGGGGGCCGTTGCCCATGAGCAGTTCTTC.

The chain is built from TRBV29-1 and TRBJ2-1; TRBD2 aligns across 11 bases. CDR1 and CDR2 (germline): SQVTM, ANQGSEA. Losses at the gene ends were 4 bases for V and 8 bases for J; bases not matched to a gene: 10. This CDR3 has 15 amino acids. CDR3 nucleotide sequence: TGCAGCGTTGTAACTAGCGGGAGAAAGGTGGATGAGCAGTTCTTC. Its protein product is CSVVTSGRKVDEQFF.

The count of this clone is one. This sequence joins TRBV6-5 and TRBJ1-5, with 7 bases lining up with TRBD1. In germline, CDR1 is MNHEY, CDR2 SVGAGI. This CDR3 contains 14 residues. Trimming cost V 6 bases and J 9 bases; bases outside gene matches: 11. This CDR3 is CASSEMGQPGPQHF. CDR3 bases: TGTGCCAGCAGCGAGATGGGACAGCCTGGGCCCCAGCATTTT.

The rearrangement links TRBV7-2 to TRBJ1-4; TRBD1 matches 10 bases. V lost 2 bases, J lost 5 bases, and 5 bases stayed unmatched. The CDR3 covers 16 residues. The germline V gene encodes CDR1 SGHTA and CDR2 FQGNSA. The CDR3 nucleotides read TGTGCCAGCAGCTTAACCCTGGGACAGGGGAATGAAAAACTGTTTTTT. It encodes CASSLTLGQGNEKLFF.

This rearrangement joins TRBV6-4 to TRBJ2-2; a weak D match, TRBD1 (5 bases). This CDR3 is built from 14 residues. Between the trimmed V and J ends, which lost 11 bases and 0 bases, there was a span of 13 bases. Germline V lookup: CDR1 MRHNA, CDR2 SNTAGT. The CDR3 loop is CAGNRRPNTGELFF. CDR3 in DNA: TGTGCCGGTAACAGGAGACCGAACACCGGGGAGCTGTTTTTT.

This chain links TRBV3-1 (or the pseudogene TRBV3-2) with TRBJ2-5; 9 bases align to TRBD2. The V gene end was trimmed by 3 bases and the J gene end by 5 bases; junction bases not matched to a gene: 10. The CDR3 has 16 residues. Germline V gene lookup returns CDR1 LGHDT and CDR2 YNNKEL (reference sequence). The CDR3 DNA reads TGTGCCAGCAGCCACCCCCTTCTAAGCGGGAGGGAGACCCAGTACTTC. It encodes CASSHPLLSGRETQYF.

CDR3 sequence: CASGSGLAGAGAQYF. CDR3 in DNA: TGTGCTAGTGGCTCTGGACTAGCGGGGGCGGGGGCGCAGTATTTT. This chain joins TRBV12-5 and TRBJ2-3, with 13 bases fitting TRBD2. The CDR3 runs to 15 residues. Germline CDR1 is LGHNT and CDR2 is FRNRAP. V shed 6 bases, J shed 10 bases, and the junction held 10 bases outside the gene matches.

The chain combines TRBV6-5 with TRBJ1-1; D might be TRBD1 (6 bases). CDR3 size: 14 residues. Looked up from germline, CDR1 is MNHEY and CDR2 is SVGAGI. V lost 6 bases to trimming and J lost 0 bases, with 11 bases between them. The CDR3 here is CASSLNRVNTEAFF. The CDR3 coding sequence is TGTGCCAGCAGCCTAAACAGGGTGAACACTGAAGCTTTCTTT.

CDR3 protein: CASSQDRSSGTSNGELFF. For the CDR3, the DNA is TGCGCCAGCAGCCAAGATCGCTCCTCCGGGACTAGTAACGGGGAGCTGTTTTTT. The chain recombines TRBV4-1 with TRBJ2-2; TRBD2 matches at 8 bases. V shed 0 bases, J shed 7 bases, and the junction held 13 bases outside the gene matches. Per the germline V gene, CDR1 is MGHRA and CDR2 is YSYEKL. The CDR3 has 18 residues.

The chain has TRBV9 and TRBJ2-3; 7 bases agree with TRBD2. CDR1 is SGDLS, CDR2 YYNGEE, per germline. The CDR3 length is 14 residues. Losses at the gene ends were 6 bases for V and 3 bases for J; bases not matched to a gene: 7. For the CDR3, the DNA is TGTGCCAGCAAAACCCTCGGGGGGACAGATACGCAGTATTTT. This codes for CASKTLGGTDTQYF.

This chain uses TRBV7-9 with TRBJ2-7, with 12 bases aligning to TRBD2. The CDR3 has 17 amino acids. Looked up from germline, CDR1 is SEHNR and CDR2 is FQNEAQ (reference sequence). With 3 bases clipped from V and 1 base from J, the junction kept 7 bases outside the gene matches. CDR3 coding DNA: TGTGCCAGCAGCTTGGCCCAGGGACTAGCGGGTTCCTACGAGCAGTACTTC. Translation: CASSLAQGLAGSYEQYF.